The 16 T cell receptor beta chains given below trace back to one sample, sequenced in a study of monozygotic twins with inflammatory bowel disease. TCRdb reprocessed the 5' RACE reads and reports one entry per CDR3 protein, with no DNA. The sample is made up of 310,000 or so distinct CDR3 sequences, and the top ten hold roughly 2% of it. The sample was blood. These receptor sequences come from a human donor with ulcerative colitis or Crohn's disease, or a healthy co-twin of an affected twin (not recorded which).

The chain couples TRBV7-2 to TRBJ1-3; no DNA is available, so the TRBD1 call from TCRdb remains unchecked. Germline CDR1 SGHTA, CDR2 FQGNSA. This CDR3 is 13 amino acids long. The CDR3 here is CANGSGTGNTIYF. The variable domain in full, with the rest retrieved from reference TRBV7-2 and TRBJ1-3, is GAGVSQSPSNKVTEKGKDVELRCDPISGHTALYWYRQSLGQGLEFLIYFQGNSAPDKSGLPSDRFSAERTGGSVSTLTIQRTQQEDSAVYLCANGSGTGNTIYFGEGSWLTVV.

The rearrangement uses TRBV5-1 and TRBJ2-3. This CDR3 has 11 residues. The germline CDR1 and CDR2 sequences are SGHRS and YFSETQ. The CDR3 sequence is CASSWGDTQYF.

The chain joins TRBV12-3 or TRBV12-4 to TRBJ2-2; TCRdb gives TRBD1 as the D gene, but with no DNA this cannot be confirmed. The CDR3 sequence is 13 residues long. CDR3 region: CASRSRGPGELFF.

This chain links TRBV18 with TRBJ1-4. Germline CDR1 KGHSH, CDR2 LQKENI. This CDR3 contains 13 residues. CDR3 protein: CASSPSGMEKLFF. Variable domain in full (rest from reference TRBV18 and TRBJ1-4): NAGVMQNPRHLVRRRGQEARLRCSPMKGHSHVYWYRQLPEEGLKFMVYLQKENIIDESGMPKERFSAEFPKEGPSILRIQQVVRGDSAAYFCASSPSGMEKLFFGSGTQLSVL.

The chain couples TRBV6-2 or TRBV6-3 to TRBJ2-7; TCRdb selects TRBD1, and the lack of DNA leaves this call unchecked. This CDR3 has 15 amino acids. Germline CDR1 is MNHEY and CDR2 is SVGEGT. Here the CDR3 reads CASRYSDRGRGEQYF.

The rearrangement uses TRBV2 and TRBJ2-1; TCRdb indicates TRBD2, and absent DNA this call remains unverified. CDR3 length: 15 amino acids. Germline CDR1 is SNHLY and CDR2 is FYNNEI. The CDR3 reads CASAVSPSSYNEQFF.

The chain links TRBV5-1 to TRBJ2-2; the D call of TRBD1 rests on TCRdb alone, since no DNA is present to check it. This CDR3 has 15 residues. The V gene's germline CDR1 is SGHRS and CDR2 YFSETQ. The CDR3 spells CASSKDRSNTGELFF.

The V gene is TRBV18, the J gene TRBJ2-7; there is no DNA to check the TCRdb D call of TRBD1. This CDR3 contains 13 residues. Germline CDR1 KGHSH, CDR2 LQKENI. CDR3 sequence reads: CASSPGLSYEQYF. Full variable domain (remainder filled in from reference TRBV18 and TRBJ2-7): NAGVMQNPRHLVRRRGQEARLRCSPMKGHSHVYWYRQLPEEGLKFMVYLQKENIIDESGMPKERFSAEFPKEGPSILRIQQVVRGDSAAYFCASSPGLSYEQYFGPGTRLTVT.

V usage is TRBV7-8 and J usage is TRBJ2-2; TCRdb selects TRBD1, and the lack of DNA leaves this call unchecked. Germline lookup yields CDR1 SGHVS and CDR2 FQNEAQ. CDR3 length: 16 residues. CDR3 in amino acids: CASSLGPGGLPGELFF.

This sequence joins TRBV7-2 and TRBJ2-3. Germline CDR1 and CDR2: SGHTA and FQGNSA. The CDR3 spans 12 residues. CDR3 residues: CASSLWVDTQYF.

CDR3: CATSRDSSAYEQYF. V and J are TRBV15 and TRBJ2-7. Germline V CDR1 and CDR2: LNHNV, YYDKDF (reference sequence). The CDR3 spans 14 residues.

The V call is TRBV5-1, the J call TRBJ2-1; TCRdb returns TRBD2, unconfirmable since there is no DNA. Per the germline V gene, CDR1 is SGHRS and CDR2 is YFSETQ. The CDR3 length is 15 residues. The CDR3 sequence: CASRTSGGAQNEQFF.

CDR3 protein: CASSFSSNTDTQYF. The V gene is TRBV5-4, the J gene TRBJ2-3. The CDR3 is 14 amino acids. CDR1 is SGHNT, CDR2 YYREEE, per germline (reference sequence).

The chain links TRBV5-1 to TRBJ1-1; TCRdb indicates TRBD1, and absent DNA this call remains unverified. The CDR3 consists of 16 residues. The germline gives CDR1 SGHRS, CDR2 YFSETQ. CDR3 residues: CASSLGQGTAGTEAFF.

V is TRBV11-3 and J is TRBJ2-2; TCRdb gives TRBD2 as the D gene, but with no DNA this cannot be confirmed. The CDR3 consists of 13 residues. The germline CDR1 and CDR2 sequences are SGHNT and YENEEA. CDR3 loop: CASGTVNTGELFF.

The chain combines TRBV28 with TRBJ2-7; TCRdb's D gene call, TRBD1, goes unchecked for lack of DNA. Germline values: CDR1 MDHEN, CDR2 SYDVKM. The length of the CDR3 is 15 residues. CDR3 amino acids: CASSVWAGGSYEQYF.